These 30 T cell receptor beta chains were sequenced from one sample in a study of shared clonotypes between healthy human individuals. The table came from immunoSEQ multiplex PCR; TCRdb's copy has only in-frame clones and leaves some out. The profile shows approximately 2.4 million clones, about 94% of them singletons. The sample consisted of naive CD4+ T cells sorted from blood. Subset meaning: CD45RA+ positively selected. These receptors all come from a man younger than 30 in good health.

CDR3 sequence: CASSGGQGGKETQYF. The CDR3 DNA reads TGCGCCAGCAGCGGGGGACAGGGTGGTAAAGAGACCCAGTACTTC. The rearrangement joins TRBV5-1 to TRBJ2-5, with 9 bases matching TRBD1. The CDR3 is 15 amino acids. Germline loops: CDR1 SGHRS, CDR2 YFSETQ. Unmatched junction bases numbered 7, after V lost 4 bases and J lost 3 bases.

This rearrangement joins TRBV11-2 to TRBJ2-3; 12 bases align to TRBD2. Trimming cost V 7 bases and J 5 bases; bases outside gene matches: 13. The germline CDR1 and CDR2 sequences are SGHAT and FQNNGV. The CDR3 is 17 residues long. This CDR3 is CASTFGLAGGYGDTQYF. CDR3 sequence (DNA): TGTGCCAGCACCTTTGGGCTAGCGGGGGGGTATGGAGATACGCAGTATTTT. The full variable domain, rest sourced from reference TRBV11-2 and TRBJ2-3, is EAGVAQSPRYKIIEKRQSVAFWCNPISGHATLYWYQQILGQGPKLLIQFQNNGVVDDSQLPKDRFSAERLKGVDSTLKIQPAKLEDSAVYLCASTFGLAGGYGDTQYFGPGTRLTVL.

J is TRBJ2-7 and V is TRBV7-2; D might be TRBD2 (6 bases). The length of the CDR3 is 14 residues. Germline CDR1 reads SGHTA; CDR2 reads FQGNSA. V gave up 4 bases and J gave up 1 base, with 11 bases separating them. The CDR3 loop reads CASSSYGTSYEQYF. The CDR3 DNA follows: TGTGCCAGCAGCTCCTACGGGACTTCCTACGAGCAGTACTTC.

V usage is TRBV12-5 and J usage is TRBJ1-1; tentatively, D is TRBD1 (6 bases). V was pared by 3 bases and J by 6 bases, with 11 bases between. Germline V lookup: CDR1 LGHNT, CDR2 FRNRAP. This CDR3 region has 13 residues. The CDR3 loop reads CASGFGGRPEAFF. CDR3 nucleotides: TGTGCTAGTGGTTTCGGGGGCAGGCCTGAAGCTTTCTTT.

This chain uses TRBV5-1 with TRBJ2-7, with D unclear. Looked up from germline, CDR1 is SGHRS and CDR2 is YFSETQ. V was trimmed by 0 bases and J by 7 bases, leaving 8 bases between them. This CDR3 spans 12 amino acids. CDR3 protein: CASSLDSREQYF. CDR3 coding DNA: TGCGCCAGCAGCTTGGATTCAAGGGAGCAGTACTTC.

Note on this clone: Other DNA variants within this sample encode the same CDR3. V is TRBV11-2 and J is TRBJ1-1, with 8 bases aligning to TRBD1. This CDR3 is built from 14 residues. Germline CDR1 is SGHAT and CDR2 is FQNNGV. J lost 1 base, V lost 5 bases, and 3 bases had no gene match. The CDR3 region is CASSQQGGNTEAFF. The CDR3 nucleotides read TGTGCCAGCAGCCAACAGGGGGGGAACACTGAAGCTTTCTTT. Full variable domain (outside the CDR3, taken from reference TRBV11-2 and TRBJ1-1): EAGVAQSPRYKIIEKRQSVAFWCNPISGHATLYWYQQILGQGPKLLIQFQNNGVVDDSQLPKDRFSAERLKGVDSTLKIQPAKLEDSAVYLCASSQQGGNTEAFFGQGTRLTVV.

This chain connects TRBV7-2 to TRBJ1-6; D is uncertain. The CDR3 covers 15 residues. The ends were cut back, 5 bases at V and 7 bases at J, with 15 bases in the middle. CDR1 and CDR2 from the germline V gene are SGHTA and FQGNSA. The CDR3 here is CASSREQADNSPLHF. In DNA, the CDR3 is TGTGCCAGCAGCCGCGAGCAGGCCGACAATTCACCCCTCCACTTT. The full variable domain, completed using reference TRBV7-2 and TRBJ1-6, is GAGVSQSPSNKVTEKGKDVELRCDPISGHTALYWYRQSLGQGLEFLIYFQGNSAPDKSGLPSDRFSAERTGGSVSTLTIQRTQQEDSAVYLCASSREQADNSPLHFGNGTRLTVT.

This clone was recorded once. The rearrangement joins TRBV28 to TRBJ2-5; perhaps TRBD1 as D (5 bases). From germline, CDR1 is MDHEN and CDR2 SYDVKM. The CDR3 totals 15 residues. Trimming cost V 2 bases and J 2 bases, with 12 bases left between them. The CDR3 sequence is CASSLSGATQETQYF. The CDR3 DNA sequence: TGTGCCAGCAGTTTAAGTGGGGCCACGCAAGAGACCCAGTACTTC.

This chain connects TRBV30 to TRBJ1-1; D ambiguous. The CDR3 runs 13 residues. CDR1 is GTSNPN, CDR2 SVGIG, per germline (reference sequence). The germline V and J ends were trimmed by 7 bases and 4 bases, with 16 bases remaining between them. CDR3 protein: CASNMGRGTEAFF. The CDR3 DNA sequence: TGTGCCTCGAACATGGGGAGAGGCACTGAAGCTTTCTTT. Full variable domain (outside the CDR3, taken from reference TRBV30 and TRBJ1-1): SQTIHQWPATLVQPVGSPLSLECTVEGTSNPNLYWYRQAAGRGLQLLFYSVGIGQISSEVPQNLSASRPQDRQFILSSKKLLLSDSGFYLCASNMGRGTEAFFGQGTRLTVV.

The CDR3 here is CASSVDDGETQYF. In nucleotides, the CDR3 is TGTGCCAGCAGCGTAGACGATGGTGAGACCCAGTACTTC. The chain is built from TRBV9 and TRBJ2-5, with D uncertain. The germline gives CDR1 SGDLS, CDR2 YYNGEE. The V gene lost 0 bases and the J gene lost 5 bases, with 8 bases spanning the gap. This CDR3 comprises 13 residues. The full variable domain, completed using reference TRBV9 and TRBJ2-5, is DSGVTQTPKHLITATGQRVTLRCSPRSGDLSVYWYQQSLDQGLQFLIQYYNGEERAKGNILERFSAQQFPDLHSELNLSSLELGDSALYFCASSVDDGETQYFGPGTRLLVL.

The CDR3 spells CASSPDRGRPGELFF. Written as DNA, the CDR3 is TGTGCCAGCAGCCCAGACAGGGGGCGACCCGGGGAGCTGTTTTTT. The chain couples TRBV28 to TRBJ2-2; TRBD1 matches at 10 bases. The CDR3 has 15 residues. V trimming: 6 bases; J trimming: 6 bases; junction bases outside the gene matches: 7. The V gene's germline CDR1 is MDHEN and CDR2 SYDVKM.

Turning to this clone: The same CDR3 arises from other DNA sequences in this sample as well. The J gene is TRBJ1-4, the V gene TRBV28; TRBD1 is a possible D gene (5 bases). CDR1 MDHEN and CDR2 SYDVKM come from the germline V gene. V dropped 3 bases and J dropped 3 bases, with 8 bases sitting between them. The CDR3 spans 14 residues. Written as DNA, the CDR3 is TGTGCCAGCAGTTTCGGGGGATCTAATGAAAAACTGTTTTTT. Encoded protein: CASSFGGSNEKLFF.

This chain joins TRBV4-1 and TRBJ1-5; perhaps TRBD1 as D (5 bases). The V gene lost 0 bases and the J gene lost 4 bases, with 13 bases spanning the gap. Germline-derived CDR1 and CDR2 are MGHRA and YSYEKL. The CDR3 loop spans 16 amino acids. This CDR3 is CASSQEVRGGNQPQHF. CDR3 nucleotide sequence: TGCGCCAGCAGCCAAGAAGTCCGGGGGGGGAATCAGCCCCAGCATTTT.

The chain couples TRBV4-3 to TRBJ1-2; the match to TRBD1 covers 10 bases. V lost 0 bases to trimming and J lost 4 bases; unmatched junction nucleotides: 5. The germline CDR1 and CDR2 sequences are LGHNA and YSLEER. This CDR3 region has 16 residues. CDR3 DNA sequence: TGCGCCAGCAGCCAAGATCTTCGGACAGGGGGCTATGGCTACACCTTC. Translating gives CASSQDLRTGGYGYTF.

The gene calls are TRBV30 and TRBJ2-4; TRBD1 is a possible D gene (5 bases). The ends were cut back, 0 bases at V and 3 bases at J, with 12 bases in the middle. The CDR3 extends over 15 amino acids. Germline values: CDR1 GTSNPN, CDR2 SVGIG (reference sequence). The CDR3 DNA follows: TGTGCCTGGAGTGTTGGGGCTCTGGACAAAAACATTCAGTACTTC. Amino acid sequence: CAWSVGALDKNIQYF. Using reference TRBV30 and TRBJ2-4 for the parts outside the CDR3, the full variable domain is SQTIHQWPATLVQPVGSPLSLECTVEGTSNPNLYWYRQAAGRGLQLLFYSVGIGQISSEVPQNLSASRPQDRQFILSSKKLLLSDSGFYLCAWSVGALDKNIQYFGAGTRLSVL.

The chain employs TRBV5-4 and TRBJ2-3; tentative D call: TRBD2 (5 bases). Trimming pared 1 base from V and 3 bases from J, leaving 15 bases between. The CDR3 has 16 amino acids. CDR1 and CDR2 from the germline V gene are SGHNT and YYREEE (reference sequence). The CDR3 here is CASSLRKSGLTDTQYF. The DNA of the CDR3 is TGTGCCAGCAGCTTGCGGAAGTCGGGGTTGACAGATACGCAGTATTTT.

The chain uses TRBV9 and TRBJ1-3; D not certain. V was cut by 4 bases and J by 0 bases, with 8 bases left in between. This CDR3 contains 14 residues. The V gene's germline CDR1 is SGDLS and CDR2 YYNGEE. For the CDR3, the DNA is TGTGCCAGCAGCCCGCAAAGCTCTGGAAACACCATATATTTT. It yields the protein CASSPQSSGNTIYF.

The chain recombines TRBV10-2 with TRBJ1-4; the D is unclear. Trimming left V 5 bases short and J 8 bases short, with 15 bases between. Germline loops: CDR1 WSHSY, CDR2 SAAADI. The CDR3 has 14 residues. As DNA, the CDR3 is TGCGCCAGCAGTATAACCTCTGGGAGGGAAAAACTGTTTTTT. Protein sequence: CASSITSGREKLFF.

With respect to this clone: The same CDR3 also results from other DNA sequences found in this sample. V usage is TRBV20-1 and J usage is TRBJ1-5, with D hard to call. Germline V lookup: CDR1 DFQATT, CDR2 SNEGSKA (reference sequence). V was trimmed by 3 bases and J by 6 bases, leaving 6 bases between them. The CDR3 covers 11 residues. CDR3 loop: CSASSGQPQHF. DNA of the CDR3: TGCAGTGCTAGTTCGGGTCAGCCCCAGCATTTT.

The chain joins TRBV5-1 to TRBJ2-1; weak D call: TRBD1 (6 bases). The CDR3 sequence is 14 residues long. In germline, CDR1 is SGHRS, CDR2 YFSETQ. Trimming took 5 bases from V and 0 from J, leaving 9 bases between them. The CDR3, as DNA: TGCGCCAGCAGTGACAGGAGCTCCTACAATGAGCAGTTCTTC. It translates to CASSDRSSYNEQFF. Drawing the rest from reference TRBV5-1 and TRBJ2-1, the complete variable domain is KAGVTQTPRYLIKTRGQQVTLSCSPISGHRSVSWYQQTPGQGLQFLFEYFSETQRNKGNFPGRFSGRQFSNSRSEMNVSTLELGDSALYLCASSDRSSYNEQFFGPGTRLTVL.

V is TRBV9 and J is TRBJ2-2; 7 nucleotides line up with TRBD2. V lost 4 bases, J lost 5 bases, and 11 bases stayed unmatched. The germline gives CDR1 SGDLS, CDR2 YYNGEE. This CDR3 comprises 16 residues. CDR3 sequence reads: CASSRSGKGRTGELFF. In DNA form, the CDR3 reads TGTGCCAGCAGCCGGAGCGGGAAGGGTAGGACCGGGGAGCTGTTTTTT.

The chain recombines TRBV10-3 with TRBJ2-3; D is uncertain. The V end was cut by 5 bases, the J end by 4 bases, with 10 bases between. Germline loops: CDR1 ENHRY, CDR2 SYGVKD. The CDR3 is 13 residues long. The CDR3 sequence is CAISPRPPDTQYF. CDR3 DNA sequence: TGTGCCATCAGTCCCCGTCCGCCAGATACGCAGTATTTT.

The rearrangement uses TRBV7-9 and TRBJ2-2, with D unclear. There are 12 residues in the CDR3. V dropped 4 bases and J dropped 8 bases, with 8 bases sitting between them. Germline CDR1 SEHNR, CDR2 FQNEAQ (reference sequence). This CDR3 reads CASSYESGELFF. The CDR3 DNA reads TGTGCCAGCAGCTACGAATCTGGGGAGCTGTTTTTT. The full variable domain, rest sourced from reference TRBV7-9 and TRBJ2-2, is DTGVSQNPRHKITKRGQNVTFRCDPISEHNRLYWYRQTLGQGPEFLTYFQNEAQLEKSRLLSDRFSAERPKGSFSTLEIQRTEQGDSAMYLCASSYESGELFFGEGSRLTVL.

The chain uses TRBV2 and TRBJ2-1; D may be TRBD2 (6 bases). The CDR3 is 15 residues long. Germline V CDR1 and CDR2: SNHLY, FYNNEI. V lost 4 bases to trimming and J lost 7 bases, with 17 bases between them. CDR3 sequence reads: CASSVLLGLTNEQFF. For the CDR3, the DNA is TGTGCCAGCAGTGTTCTTTTGGGACTCACAAATGAGCAGTTCTTC.

The chain carries TRBV5-1 and TRBJ1-5; D is possibly TRBD1 (6 bases). Looked up from germline, CDR1 is SGHRS and CDR2 is YFSETQ. Trimming removed 4 bases at V and 5 bases at J, with 10 bases between. This CDR3 contains 13 residues. The CDR3 DNA sequence: TGCGCCAGCAGCCTGGACAGATATCAGCCCCAGCATTTT. As protein: CASSLDRYQPQHF.

This clone was detected only once. The gene calls are TRBV6-6 and TRBJ2-7; D call uncertain. The ends were cut back, 6 bases at V and 5 bases at J, with 14 bases in the middle. This CDR3 is 13 amino acids long. The germline V gene has CDR1 MNHNY and CDR2 SVGAGI (reference sequence). CDR3 coding DNA: TGTGCCAGCAGGTTTTGGGGAATCGACGAGCAGTACTTC. Protein: CASRFWGIDEQYF.

The chain combines TRBV4-1 with TRBJ2-5; 12 bases match TRBD1. Germline loops: CDR1 MGHRA, CDR2 YSYEKL. V was clipped by 8 bases and J by 5 bases; unmatched bases: 6. There are 14 residues in the CDR3. CDR3 DNA sequence: TGCGCCAGCGGGGACAGGGGGCTTTCGGAGACCCAGTACTTC. Its protein is CASGDRGLSETQYF.

The chain uses TRBV9 and TRBJ2-1; possibly TRBD2 for D (6 bases). CDR1 and CDR2 (germline): SGDLS, YYNGEE. Deletions cut 0 bases from V and 2 bases from J, with 9 bases between. CDR3 length equals 15 residues. CDR3 sequence reads: CASSVETSTYNEQFF. The CDR3 bases are TGTGCCAGCAGCGTAGAAACTAGCACCTACAATGAGCAGTTCTTC. Looking up the rest from reference TRBV9 and TRBJ2-1 gives the full variable domain: DSGVTQTPKHLITATGQRVTLRCSPRSGDLSVYWYQQSLDQGLQFLIQYYNGEERAKGNILERFSAQQFPDLHSELNLSSLELGDSALYFCASSVETSTYNEQFFGPGTRLTVL.

The table lists this clone with a few counts. This rearrangement joins TRBV5-1 to TRBJ1-3, with 10 positions matching TRBD1. CDR1 is SGHRS, CDR2 YFSETQ, per germline. This CDR3 spans 16 amino acids. Losses at the gene ends were 9 bases for V and 0 bases for J; bases not matched to a gene: 9. CDR3 in amino acids: CATRPGQGYSGNTIYF. The DNA of the CDR3 is TGCGCCACCAGGCCGGGACAGGGGTACTCTGGAAACACCATATATTTT. Looking up the rest from reference TRBV5-1 and TRBJ1-3 gives the full variable domain: KAGVTQTPRYLIKTRGQQVTLSCSPISGHRSVSWYQQTPGQGLQFLFEYFSETQRNKGNFPGRFSGRQFSNSRSEMNVSTLELGDSALYLCATRPGQGYSGNTIYFGEGSWLTVV.

The V and J genes are TRBV30 and TRBJ1-2; D gene uncertain. Germline V gene sequence: CDR1 GTSNPN, CDR2 SVGIG (reference sequence). CDR3 length equals 12 residues. V was clipped by 8 bases and J by 6 bases, with 16 bases between them. The CDR3 here is CAIDGSSDGYTF. The CDR3 DNA reads as TGTGCCATCGATGGGTCCTCCGATGGCTACACCTTC.